The present entry profiles one T cell receptor beta chain with its context. The record originates from a study of blood T cell repertoires in COVID-19. Study details: COVID-19 samples, acute and convalescent, were from the United States, Italy and Spain.

How the authors handled the data: It was from reference gene primer amplification that nucleated cell counts were estimated. Profiled with immunoSEQ multiplex PCR; TCRdb holds only in-frame clones, not every one. That table supplies the V and J calls and clone size; D and trimming were determined from the DNA. The table includes 300,000 to 400,000 clones, approximately 81% detected once. Germline CDR1 MGHRA, CDR2 YSYEKL. The CDR3 is 15 residues long. The ends lost 3 bases at V and 2 bases at J; junction bases unmatched: 4. The sample taken for sequencing was PBMCs or T cells enriched from blood (not recorded which). This receptor was identified in a woman aged 25 to 39 who had been exposed to COVID-19. The genes are TRBV4-1 and TRBJ2-5, with 9 bases matching TRBD1. The CDR3 loop is CASSHIQGAQETQYF. In nucleotides, the CDR3 is TGCGCCAGCAGCCACATACAGGGGGCGCAAGAGACCCAGTACTTC.